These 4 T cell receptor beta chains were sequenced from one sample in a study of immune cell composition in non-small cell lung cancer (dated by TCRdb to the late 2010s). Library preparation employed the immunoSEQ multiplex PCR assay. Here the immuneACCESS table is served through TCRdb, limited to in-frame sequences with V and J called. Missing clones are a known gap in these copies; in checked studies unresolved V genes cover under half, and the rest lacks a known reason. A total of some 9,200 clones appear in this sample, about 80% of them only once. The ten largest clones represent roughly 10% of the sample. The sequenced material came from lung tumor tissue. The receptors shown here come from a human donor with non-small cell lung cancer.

The CDR3 sequence is CASSPAGNNSPLHF. CDR3 nucleotides: TGCGCCAGCAGCCCCGCGGGGAATAATTCACCCCTCCACTTT. The chain links TRBV5-1 to TRBJ1-6; D ambiguous. Germline V gene data show CDR1 as SGHRS and CDR2 as YFSETQ. V gave up 4 bases and J gave up 5 bases, with 10 bases separating them. The CDR3 contains 14 residues.

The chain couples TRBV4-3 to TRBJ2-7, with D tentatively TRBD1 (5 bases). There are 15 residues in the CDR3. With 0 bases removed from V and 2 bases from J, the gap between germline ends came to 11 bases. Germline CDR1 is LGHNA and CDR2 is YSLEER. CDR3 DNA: TGCGCCAGCAGCCAAGATAGCAGGGTAGCCTACGAGCAGTACTTC. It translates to CASSQDSRVAYEQYF.

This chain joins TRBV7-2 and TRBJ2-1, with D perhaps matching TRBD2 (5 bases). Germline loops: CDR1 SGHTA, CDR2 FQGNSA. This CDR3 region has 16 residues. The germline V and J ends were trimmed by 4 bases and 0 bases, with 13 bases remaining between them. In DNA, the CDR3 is TGTGCCAGCAGCTCCGGACTGCCCAGCTCCTACAATGAGCAGTTCTTC. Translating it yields CASSSGLPSSYNEQFF.

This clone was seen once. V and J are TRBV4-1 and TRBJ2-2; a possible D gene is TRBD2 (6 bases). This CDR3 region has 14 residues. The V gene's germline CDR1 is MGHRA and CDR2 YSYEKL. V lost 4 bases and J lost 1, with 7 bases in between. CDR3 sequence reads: CASSREVNTGELFF. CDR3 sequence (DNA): TGCGCCAGCAGCCGGGAGGTGAACACCGGGGAGCTGTTTTTT.